The next 27 T cell receptor beta chains were all read from a single sample in a study of naive and memory T cell subsets. Both TRBC1 and TRBC2 were covered by a beta constant-region primer of two equimolar oligonucleotides. Ligated cDNA was amplified by four rounds of PCR with nested alpha and beta constant-region primers and SP2. One entry per CDR3 protein results from TCRdb running MiXCR on the UMI-ligation and nested PCR reads. The sample includes 80,000 to 95,000 distinct CDR3 sequences, 9% to 9.5% of them seen just once. The specimen was naive CD8+ T cells from blood. The receptors were gathered from a human donor in good health.

V is TRBV12-3 or TRBV12-4 and J is TRBJ1-2; a weak D match, TRBD1 (6 bases). V was pared by 3 bases and J by 3 bases, with 8 bases between. The CDR3 runs to 13 residues. The CDR3 sequence is CASSLDSDYGYTF. CDR3 in DNA: TGTGCCAGCAGTTTGGACAGCGACTATGGCTACACCTTC.

The table lists this clonotype with a few counts. The rearrangement joins TRBV7-9 to TRBJ2-1, with 10 bases aligning to TRBD2. The ends lost 10 bases at V and 8 bases at J; junction bases unmatched: 8. This CDR3 comprises 13 residues. From germline, CDR1 is SEHNR and CDR2 FQNEAQ (reference sequence). CDR3 residues: CATASGSVYEQFF. The CDR3 region has the DNA TGTGCCACCGCTAGCGGGAGTGTCTATGAGCAGTTCTTC. Combining the CDR3 with reference TRBV7-9 and TRBJ2-1 gives the whole variable domain DTGVSQNPRHKITKRGQNVTFRCDPISEHNRLYWYRQTLGQGPEFLTYFQNEAQLEKSRLLSDRFSAERPKGSFSTLEIQRTEQGDSAMYLCATASGSVYEQFFGPGTRLTVL.

V and J are TRBV10-3 and TRBJ2-3; perhaps D is TRBD1 or TRBD2 (5 bases each). Per the germline V gene, CDR1 is ENHRY and CDR2 is SYGVKD. The V end lost 0 bases, the J end lost 4 bases, and 8 bases lay between the germline ends. This CDR3 is built from 14 residues. The CDR3 region is CAISESRGPDTQYF. In DNA form, the CDR3 reads TGTGCCATCAGTGAGTCGAGGGGCCCAGATACGCAGTATTTT.

Many counts were recorded for this clonotype. The chain uses TRBV14 and TRBJ2-3; 9 nucleotides line up with TRBD2. V shed 4 bases and J 4 bases; nucleotides not matched to a gene: 6. Germline V gene lookup returns CDR1 SGHDN and CDR2 FVKESK. The CDR3 is 15 amino acids. CDR3 residues: CASSLASGTADTQYF. CDR3 nucleotide sequence: TGTGCCAGCAGCCTCGCTAGCGGGACGGCAGATACGCAGTATTTT.

The table lists this clonotype with a few counts. The chain has TRBV7-9 and TRBJ2-1, with 8 bases identical to TRBD1. Germline CDR1 and CDR2: SEHNR and FQNEAQ (reference sequence). The J segment lost 14 bases and the V segment lost 5 bases, leaving 14 bases of the junction unmatched. The CDR3 has 14 residues. CDR3 sequence: CASSPPSRTGSEFF. CDR3 coding DNA: TGTGCCAGCAGCCCACCCAGCAGGACAGGGTCGGAGTTCTTC.

As to this clonotype: The limits of the CDR3 on the DNA are not certain, so only TCRdb's listed CDR3 is given. This chain connects TRBV12-3 or TRBV12-4 to TRBJ2-5; TRBD2 was called by the table and not checked on the DNA. Inclusive of both ends, the CDR3 amounts to 16 amino acids. CDR3 loop: CASSSSGEGIQETQYF.

On this clonotype: The junction does not match germline at one end; this may be a read error. The chain employs TRBV4-1 and TRBJ2-2; D is possibly TRBD1 (6 bases). Germline V gene data show CDR1 as MGHRA and CDR2 as YSYEKL. The CDR3 extends over 16 amino acids. The CDR3 DNA reads TGCGCCAGCAGCCCCCGGGACACTCCGAACACCGGGGAGATGTTTTTT. Protein sequence: CASSPRDTPNTGEMFF.

This chain connects TRBV20-1 to TRBJ1-6, with 7 bases matching TRBD1. The V gene's germline CDR1 is DFQATT and CDR2 SNEGSKA (reference sequence). V gave up 1 base and J gave up 3 bases; unmatched junction bases: 9. The CDR3 sequence is 17 residues long. The CDR3 protein is CSARARGLSFYNSPLHF. The DNA for the CDR3 is TGCAGTGCTAGAGCAAGGGGGCTCTCATTCTATAATTCACCCCTCCACTTT.

This clonotype was observed at least ten times. J is TRBJ2-5 and V is TRBV29-1; D remains unclear. The CDR3 totals 15 residues. Germline CDR1 SQVTM, CDR2 ANQGSEA. V lost 3 bases to trimming and J lost 0 bases, with 14 bases between them. In DNA, the CDR3 is TGCAGCGTTGATGGCCCCCTCGGAAACCAAGAGACCCAGTACTTC. This codes for CSVDGPLGNQETQYF.

This clonotype was detected a few times. The chain is built from TRBV6-5 and TRBJ2-1, with D perhaps TRBD2 (7 bases). Trimming shortened V by 1 base and J by 5 bases, and 15 bases separated the two germline ends. The CDR3 totals 16 residues. Germline V gives CDR1 MNHEY, CDR2 SVGAGI. The CDR3 protein is CASSYFTGRGDNEQFF. The CDR3 nucleotides read TGTGCCAGCAGTTACTTTACAGGGAGGGGGGACAATGAGCAGTTCTTC.

This clonotype has at least ten counts. This sequence joins TRBV7-9 and TRBJ1-2; 9 bases line up with TRBD1. With 3 bases clipped from V and 5 bases from J, the junction kept 10 bases outside the gene matches. From germline, CDR1 is SEHNR and CDR2 FQNEAQ (reference sequence). The CDR3 covers 16 residues. The CDR3 protein is CASSFSNPGQGYGYTF. The CDR3 DNA sequence: TGTGCCAGCAGCTTTAGCAACCCGGGACAGGGATATGGCTACACCTTC.

A remark on this clonotype: Being one base from a much bigger clone, this may be a read error. The conserved final phenylalanine or tryptophan is absent from the CDR3, which likely points to a read error. The rearrangement uses TRBV5-6 and TRBJ1-1; 9 bases match TRBD1. CDR1 is SGHDT, CDR2 YYEEEE, per germline. This CDR3 contains 13 residues. With V trimmed by 6 bases and J by 9 bases, 9 bases remained unmatched. CDR3 in DNA: TGTGCCAGCACCATCGGACAGGGGAGTCAAGCTTTCTCT. Its protein is CASTIGQGSQAFS.

This clonotype was seen a few times. The gene calls are TRBV6-5 and TRBJ2-5; D is unresolved. CDR1 is MNHEY, CDR2 SVGAGI, per germline. V was shortened by 7 bases and J by 1 base, with 13 bases between the two germline ends. CDR3 length equals 14 residues. The CDR3 here is CASTERLFQETQYF. For the CDR3, the DNA is TGTGCCAGCACCGAAAGACTGTTCCAAGAGACCCAGTACTTC.

At least ten counts were recorded for this clonotype. The genes are TRBV4-3 and TRBJ2-3; TRBD2 matches 7 bases. J was trimmed by 11 bases and V by 5 bases; bases with no gene match: 13. The CDR3 sequence is 14 residues long. Germline V gives CDR1 LGHNA, CDR2 YSLEER. The CDR3 loop is CASSANNAGDEQYF. Here the CDR3 DNA reads TGCGCCAGCAGCGCCAACAACGCGGGAGACGAGCAGTATTTT.

The chain recombines TRBV7-8 with TRBJ2-2; possible D gene TRBD1, 6 bases. Germline values: CDR1 SGHVS, CDR2 FQNEAQ. The V end lost 2 bases, the J end lost 1 base, and 26 bases lay between the germline ends. The CDR3 consists of 21 residues. The CDR3 region has the DNA TGTGCCAGCAGCTTATTGATGGGACAAGGCCACGTAGGATTGAACACCGGGGAGCTGTTTTTT. Its translation: CASSLLMGQGHVGLNTGELFF.

V and J are TRBV13 and TRBJ2-5; TRBD2 matches at 7 bases. Germline V lookup: CDR1 PRHDT, CDR2 FYEKMQ (reference sequence). The CDR3 totals 13 residues. The junction had 2 bases not matched to a gene; V was cut back by 5 bases and J by 2 bases. The CDR3 DNA follows: TGTGCCAGCAGCCGAGCGGGGCAAGAGACCCAGTACTTC. Its translation is CASSRAGQETQYF.

This clonotype occurred many times. The chain employs TRBV12-5 and TRBJ2-1; D possibly corresponds to TRBD1 (5 bases). Germline V lookup: CDR1 LGHNT, CDR2 FRNRAP. The CDR3 has 12 amino acids. V lost 3 bases, J lost 7 bases, and 7 bases lay in between. The CDR3 sequence: CASGFAGNEQFF. DNA of the CDR3: TGTGCTAGTGGTTTTGCAGGGAATGAGCAGTTCTTC.

Only a few counts were recorded for this clonotype. The chain links TRBV29-1 to TRBJ1-2; no clear D. The germline V gene has CDR1 SQVTM and CDR2 ANQGSEA. The CDR3 has 16 residues. With 6 bases removed from V and 1 base from J, the gap between germline ends came to 21 bases. The CDR3 DNA reads TGCAGCGTAGTTGGAGGTGAGGTACGGGATAACTATGGCTACACCTTC. Its protein product is CSVVGGEVRDNYGYTF. Full variable domain (outside the CDR3, taken from reference TRBV29-1 and TRBJ1-2): SAVISQKPSRDICQRGTSLTIQCQVDSQVTMMFWYRQQPGQSLTLIATANQGSEATYESGFVIDKFPISRPNLTFSTLTVSNMSPEDSSIYLCSVVGGEVRDNYGYTFGSGTRLTVV.

This clonotype was seen many times. The rearrangement uses TRBV12-3 or TRBV12-4 and TRBJ2-2; D perhaps matches TRBD2 (6 bases). CDR3 size: 10 residues. Deletions cut 8 bases from V and 8 bases from J, with 6 bases between. CDR3 residues: CASRGGELFF. Written as DNA, the CDR3 is TGTGCCAGCCGGGGGGGGGAGCTGTTTTTT.

Only a few counts were recorded for this clonotype. J is TRBJ2-7 and V is TRBV20-1; the D gene is possibly TRBD1 (6 bases). Trimming took off 4 bases at V and 0 bases at J, with 13 bases between the two ends. Germline assignment: CDR1 DFQATT and CDR2 SNEGSKA (reference sequence). The CDR3 has 14 residues. The CDR3 loop is CSATGTTNSYEQYF. The DNA for the CDR3 is TGCAGTGCTACCGGGACAACCAACTCCTACGAGCAGTACTTC.

This clonotype was recorded many times. The V call is TRBV6-2 or TRBV6-3, the J call TRBJ2-7; the D gene could be TRBD1 or TRBD2 (7 bases each). The CDR3 contains 14 residues. Trimming stripped 5 bases from V and 3 bases from J, with 14 bases between. Looked up from germline, CDR1 is MNHEY and CDR2 is SVGEGT. In DNA, the CDR3 is TGTGCCAGCAGTATCAGGGGGGGGTTCTACGAGCAGTACTTC. Its protein product is CASSIRGGFYEQYF.

Only a few counts were recorded for this clonotype. The V gene is TRBV24-1, the J gene TRBJ2-1; 9 bases are a match to TRBD2. This CDR3 is 15 amino acids long. V shed 5 bases and J 4 bases; nucleotides not matched to a gene: 5. Germline-derived CDR1 and CDR2 are KGHDR and SFDVKD. CDR3 nucleotide sequence: TGTGCCACCAGTGGTAGCGGGAGTGAATACAATGAGCAGTTCTTC. As protein: CATSGSGSEYNEQFF.

The chain uses TRBV6-6 and TRBJ1-1; a possible D gene is TRBD1 (5 bases). V lost 8 bases and J 1 base, leaving 20 bases between the germline ends. CDR3 length equals 16 residues. Germline V CDR1 and CDR2: MNHNY, SVGAGI (reference sequence). The CDR3 DNA follows: TGTGCCAGCGGCTACCCTACCCTCGGGGGGAACACTGAAGCTTTCTTT. Amino acids: CASGYPTLGGNTEAFF.

A few counts support this clonotype. The chain carries TRBV9 and TRBJ2-7; D is tentatively TRBD1 or TRBD2 (5 bases each). The CDR3 covers 11 residues. From germline, CDR1 is SGDLS and CDR2 YYNGEE. Trimming took off 7 bases at V and 1 base at J, with 6 bases between the two ends. Here the CDR3 DNA reads TGTGCCAGCGGGGGATCCTACGAGCAGTACTTC. Its protein product is CASGGSYEQYF.

A note on this clonotype: An end of the junction differs from the germline gene, which may be a read error. This chain joins TRBV20-1 and TRBJ1-2; D is undetermined. CDR1 DFQATT and CDR2 SNEGSKA come from the germline V gene (reference sequence). The CDR3 contains 12 residues. The CDR3: CSAPALDYGDNF. For the CDR3, the DNA is TGCAGTGCTCCAGCCTTGGACTATGGCGACAACTTC.

This clonotype was seen a few times. This rearrangement joins TRBV20-1 to TRBJ1-6; D may be TRBD1 (5 bases). The CDR3 totals 14 residues. CDR1 and CDR2 (germline): DFQATT, SNEGSKA (reference sequence). V was cut by 6 bases and J by 0 bases, with 9 bases left in between. DNA of the CDR3: TGCAGTGCAAACACAGGCTCCTATAATTCACCCCTCCACTTT. Protein sequence: CSANTGSYNSPLHF.

This rearrangement joins TRBV3-1 to TRBJ2-3; TRBD2 is a possible D gene (6 bases). The CDR3 contains 17 residues. The ends were cut back, 5 bases at V and 2 bases at J, with 20 bases in the middle. CDR1 and CDR2 from the germline V gene are LGHDT and YNNKEL (reference sequence). CDR3 DNA: TGTGCCAGCAGCACCCGAAGTTGGCTAGCGATCACAGATACGCAGTATTTT. Residues: CASSTRSWLAITDTQYF.